Each of the 27 T cell receptor beta chains below was sequenced from the same sample in a study of blood T cell repertoires in COVID-19. Assay: immunoSEQ multiplex PCR; the TCRdb copy retains only in-frame clones and omits some. The sample consists of approximately 180,000 clones, approximately 80% of them appearing once. Sequenced material: PBMCs or T cells enriched from blood (not recorded which). Source of these receptors: a woman aged 45-65 years who had recovered from COVID-19.

The chain joins TRBV13 to TRBJ2-7, with a tentative D call TRBD2 (5 bases). Germline CDR1 and CDR2: PRHDT and FYEKMQ (reference sequence). There are 19 residues in the CDR3. V was trimmed by 0 bases and J by 0 bases, leaving 21 bases between them. In DNA, the CDR3 is TGTGCCAGCAGCTTAGGCCTCGGGATCGGCCCCGATAGCTCCTACGAGCAGTACTTC. As protein: CASSLGLGIGPDSSYEQYF.

The rearrangement links TRBV5-1 to TRBJ1-3, with TRBD1 matching over 8 bases. Germline assignment: CDR1 SGHRS and CDR2 YFSETQ. The CDR3 consists of 16 residues. V was pared by 3 bases and J by 0 bases, with 5 bases of the junction left unmatched. CDR3 amino acids: CASSSGTGLSGNTIYF. Here the CDR3 DNA reads TGCGCCAGCAGCTCCGGGACAGGCCTCTCTGGAAACACCATATATTTT.

The chain carries TRBV18 and TRBJ2-7, with 10 positions matching TRBD1. The CDR3 has 15 amino acids. The germline V gene has CDR1 KGHSH and CDR2 LQKENI. With 6 bases clipped from V and 4 bases from J, the junction kept 9 bases outside the gene matches. The CDR3 region is CASSLETGGLYEQYF. The CDR3 nucleotides are TGTGCCAGCTCCCTAGAGACAGGGGGCCTTTACGAGCAGTACTTC.

V gene TRBV5-4 combines with J gene TRBJ2-7; 14 positions agree with TRBD2. Trimming cost V 3 bases and J 2 bases; bases outside gene matches: 10. This CDR3 has 18 residues. The germline V gene encodes CDR1 SGHNT and CDR2 YYREEE (reference sequence). CDR3 nucleotides: TGTGCCAGCAGCTCCAATCCTAAGACTAGCGGGAGGGCCTACGAGCAGTACTTC. It is translated as CASSSNPKTSGRAYEQYF.

The V gene is TRBV19, the J gene TRBJ1-1, with a tentative D call TRBD1 (6 bases). The germline gives CDR1 LNHDA, CDR2 SQIVND (reference sequence). The V end lost 8 bases, the J end lost 2 bases, and 15 bases lay between the germline ends. The CDR3 sequence is 14 residues long. In nucleotides, the CDR3 is TGTGCCAGTTCGAGGGAGACAGGCAACACTGAAGCTTTCTTT. Protein sequence: CASSRETGNTEAFF.

The V call is TRBV3-1 (or the pseudogene TRBV3-2), the J call TRBJ2-5; tentatively, D is TRBD2 (7 bases). This CDR3 region has 17 residues. The germline V and J ends were trimmed by 1 base and 3 bases, with 18 bases remaining between them. Per germline, CDR1 LGHDT and CDR2 YNNKEL (reference sequence). The DNA for the CDR3 is TGTGCCAGCAGCCAAGGAGGGGGGGGCGCAGGGAAAGAGACCCAGTACTTC. Translated, it gives CASSQGGGGAGKETQYF.

This chain connects TRBV24-1 to TRBJ2-3; possibly TRBD2 for D (6 bases). V was pared by 7 bases and J by 0 bases, with 10 bases between. CDR1 KGHDR and CDR2 SFDVKD come from the germline V gene. The length of the CDR3 is 14 residues. The CDR3 DNA sequence: TGTGCCACCAGCCCCGCGGGAAGCACAGATACGCAGTATTTT. This sequence encodes CATSPAGSTDTQYF.

J is TRBJ2-2 and V is TRBV5-4, with TRBD2 matching 14 bases. From germline, CDR1 is SGHNT and CDR2 YYREEE (reference sequence). The V segment lost 4 bases and the J segment 5 bases; nucleotides outside the gene matches: 10. The CDR3 extends over 18 amino acids. The CDR3 sequence: CASSGRLAGGRGTGELFF. The CDR3, as DNA: TGTGCCAGCAGCGGGCGACTAGCGGGAGGGCGGGGAACCGGGGAGCTGTTTTTT.

The chain joins TRBV4-3 to TRBJ2-7, with TRBD2 identical over 13 bases. Germline V CDR1 and CDR2: LGHNA, YSLEER. This CDR3 is 15 amino acids long. Trimming cost V 1 base and J 6 bases; bases outside gene matches: 3. In nucleotides, the CDR3 is TGCGCCAGCAGCCAAGGGACTAGCGGGAGTAGCGAGCAGTACTTC. Protein sequence: CASSQGTSGSSEQYF.

The J gene is TRBJ2-7, the V gene TRBV27, with a possible D match to TRBD2 (5 bases). This CDR3 has 15 residues. V was clipped by 5 bases and J by 4 bases, with 18 bases between them. Germline loops: CDR1 MNHEY, CDR2 SMNVEV (reference sequence). The CDR3 nucleotides are TGTGCCAGCAGTCAATCCCCGATTGGGGAGTACGAGCAGTACTTC. It is translated as CASSQSPIGEYEQYF.

The chain combines TRBV7-9 with TRBJ1-6, with D possibly TRBD1 on 6 matching bases. Germline CDR1 is SEHNR and CDR2 is FQNEAQ (reference sequence). V lost 2 bases and J lost 7, with 15 bases in between. There are 16 residues in the CDR3. CDR3 sequence reads: CASSLSSPGANSPLHF. The CDR3 bases are TGTGCCAGCAGCTTAAGTAGTCCAGGGGCGAATTCACCCCTCCACTTT. Filled out from reference TRBV7-9 and TRBJ1-6, the complete variable domain reads DTGVSQNPRHKITKRGQNVTFRCDPISEHNRLYWYRQTLGQGPEFLTYFQNEAQLEKSRLLSDRFSAERPKGSFSTLEIQRTEQGDSAMYLCASSLSSPGANSPLHFGNGTRLTVT.

The V gene is TRBV7-3, the J gene TRBJ2-1; D remains ambiguous. V lost 5 bases and J lost 5, with 10 bases in between. The CDR3 extends over 13 amino acids. Germline assignment: CDR1 SGHTA and CDR2 FQGTGA. CDR3 protein: CASSPVRNNEQFF. The CDR3 DNA is TGTGCCAGCAGCCCCGTCAGGAACAATGAGCAGTTCTTC.

This clone was detected a few times. The chain uses TRBV19 and TRBJ1-2; TRBD1 matches 9 bases. Germline CDR1 reads LNHDA; CDR2 reads SQIVND (reference sequence). This CDR3 is 16 amino acids long. V lost 6 bases to trimming and J lost 5 bases; unmatched junction nucleotides: 13. The CDR3 loop is CASSDLGDRVEYGYTF. The CDR3 DNA follows: TGTGCCAGTAGCGACCTAGGGGACAGGGTCGAATATGGCTACACCTTC.

This clone was found a few times. This sequence joins TRBV2 and TRBJ2-5; D possibly corresponds to TRBD2 (6 bases). Germline-derived CDR1 and CDR2 are SNHLY and FYNNEI. This CDR3 spans 11 amino acids. Trimming stripped 8 bases from V and 5 bases from J, with 9 bases between. The CDR3 sequence: CASGSGETQYF. As DNA, the CDR3 is TGTGCCAGCGGGAGCGGGGAGACCCAGTACTTC.

The rearrangement uses TRBV6-5 and TRBJ1-4; a weak D match, TRBD1 (5 bases). Germline CDR1 and CDR2: MNHEY and SVGAGI. This CDR3 spans 14 amino acids. The V and J ends lost 0 bases and 11 bases respectively, with 13 bases between them. The CDR3 bases are TGTGCCAGCAGTTACTCGTCGGGTGACAGTAAACTGTTTTTT. Its translation is CASSYSSGDSKLFF.

The chain employs TRBV28 and TRBJ1-5; the match to TRBD1 covers 7 bases. Trimming took 6 bases from V and 1 from J; bases not matched to a gene: 12. The CDR3 totals 17 residues. Per the germline V gene, CDR1 is MDHEN and CDR2 is SYDVKM. CDR3 in amino acids: CASSPQERGLSNQPQHF. The CDR3 DNA reads as TGTGCCAGCAGCCCCCAGGAGAGGGGGCTGAGCAATCAGCCCCAGCATTTT.

This chain links TRBV3-1 (or the pseudogene TRBV3-2) with TRBJ1-1, with a weak D call TRBD1 (6 bases). Germline-derived CDR1 and CDR2 are LGHDT and YNNKEL (reference sequence). V was clipped by 4 bases and J by 2 bases, with 11 bases between them. This CDR3 has 14 residues. The CDR3 DNA is TGTGCCAGCAGCCCCCAGGGGATAAACACTGAAGCTTTCTTT. This sequence encodes CASSPQGINTEAFF.

This rearrangement joins TRBV24-1 to TRBJ2-7; a possible D gene is TRBD2 (5 bases). Germline-derived CDR1 and CDR2 are KGHDR and SFDVKD. The CDR3 is 15 residues long. V was shortened by 3 bases and J by 4 bases, with 15 bases between the two germline ends. The CDR3 sequence: CATSDGGLTGYEQYF. In nucleotides, the CDR3 is TGTGCCACCAGTGATGGCGGACTGACGGGATACGAGCAGTACTTC.

The chain recombines TRBV2 with TRBJ2-1, with TRBD2 matching 7 bases. The CDR3 is 12 residues long. The V and J ends lost 5 bases and 9 bases, in that order; junction bases with no gene match: 4. The germline CDR1 and CDR2 sequences are SNHLY and FYNNEI. CDR3 sequence: CASSLAGGEQFF. The CDR3 coding sequence is TGTGCCAGCAGTTTAGCGGGTGGTGAGCAGTTCTTC.

The chain employs TRBV7-3 and TRBJ1-1, with D uncertain. The CDR3 runs 14 residues. The V and J ends lost 4 bases and 8 bases respectively, with 17 bases between them. Germline V gives CDR1 SGHTA, CDR2 FQGTGA. The CDR3 loop reads CASSSSRSRSEAFF. CDR3 coding DNA: TGTGCCAGCAGCTCAAGTCGGTCCCGGAGCGAAGCTTTCTTT.

The rearrangement joins TRBV27 to TRBJ1-1; 11 nucleotides match TRBD1. This CDR3 has 14 amino acids. The germline V gene encodes CDR1 MNHEY and CDR2 SMNVEV (reference sequence). V was clipped by 5 bases and J by 10 bases; unmatched bases: 9. The chain's CDR3 is CASSPAGTGGRAFF. The CDR3 bases are TGTGCCAGCAGTCCCGCCGGGACAGGGGGGCGAGCTTTCTTT.

The chain joins TRBV29-1 to TRBJ1-1, with TRBD1 as a possible D gene (5 bases). From germline, CDR1 is SQVTM and CDR2 ANQGSEA. V lost 2 bases, J lost 8 bases, and 12 bases lay in between. The CDR3 contains 12 residues. The CDR3 bases are TGCAGCGTTGAACTTGAGACAGAAGAAGCTTTCTTT. This gives the protein CSVELETEEAFF. Based on the CDR3 plus reference TRBV29-1 and TRBJ1-1, the full variable domain is SAVISQKPSRDICQRGTSLTIQCQVDSQVTMMFWYRQQPGQSLTLIATANQGSEATYESGFVIDKFPISRPNLTFSTLTVSNMSPEDSSIYLCSVELETEEAFFGQGTRLTVV.

The rearrangement links TRBV7-3 to TRBJ1-5; D might be TRBD1 (6 bases). The CDR3 loop spans 14 amino acids. Trimming removed 5 bases from V and 7 bases from J, with 15 bases in between. Germline CDR1 SGHTA, CDR2 FQGTGA. CDR3 sequence reads: CASSHGGFRQPQHF. CDR3 nucleotide sequence: TGTGCCAGCAGCCATGGGGGCTTTCGGCAGCCCCAGCATTTT.

The V and J genes are TRBV11-2 and TRBJ2-3, with TRBD2 matching over 15 bases. The CDR3 contains 15 residues. Germline V gene data show CDR1 as SGHAT and CDR2 as FQNNGV. The trim removed 8 bases at V and 6 bases at J, leaving 6 bases unmatched. CDR3 DNA: TGTGCCAGCCTCGGACTAGCGGGAGGGCCGGATACGCAGTATTTT. Translation: CASLGLAGGPDTQYF.

This sequence joins TRBV5-5 and TRBJ2-7; tentative D call: TRBD1 (6 bases). The CDR3 extends over 16 amino acids. Germline-derived CDR1 and CDR2 are SGHKS and YYEKEE (reference sequence). V was shortened by 1 base and J by 0 bases, with 14 bases between the two germline ends. The CDR3 coding sequence is TGTGCCAGCAGCTTGAATCTCCAGGGGATCTCCTACGAGCAGTACTTC. It is translated as CASSLNLQGISYEQYF.

This clone was seen only once. The genes are TRBV28 and TRBJ2-1, with TRBD2 matching over 8 bases. The V gene's germline CDR1 is MDHEN and CDR2 SYDVKM. Trimming cost V 5 bases and J 0 bases; bases outside gene matches: 6. CDR3 length: 16 amino acids. CDR3 residues: CASSPKREISYNEQFF. CDR3 coding DNA: TGTGCCAGCAGTCCCAAGCGGGAGATCTCCTACAATGAGCAGTTCTTC.

This clone was picked up one time. The genes are TRBV6-2 or TRBV6-3 and TRBJ2-5; D remains unclear. The CDR3 covers 15 residues. V lost 6 bases, J lost 4 bases, and 18 bases lay in between. Germline CDR1 is MNHEY and CDR2 is SVGEGT. CDR3 sequence (DNA): TGTGCCAGCAGCCCTCGCGCCCTGCACCCAGAGACCCAGTACTTC. Protein sequence: CASSPRALHPETQYF.